This entry lists 2 T cell receptor beta chains sequenced from one sample in a study of blood T cell repertoires in COVID-19. The data were produced by immunoSEQ multiplex PCR, yet TCRdb's version contains in-frame clones alone and is incomplete. The sample contains about 230,000 clones, roughly 86% of which appear only once. The sample comprised peripheral blood. The receptors were gathered from a woman aged 55-69 years with acute or convalescent COVID-19.

The rearrangement links TRBV6-2 or TRBV6-3 to TRBJ1-5, with D possibly matching TRBD1 (6 bases). In germline, CDR1 is MNHEY, CDR2 SVGEGT. The V end was cut by 6 bases, the J end by 0 bases, with 12 bases between. This CDR3 is built from 15 residues. The CDR3 here is CASSRQGYSNQPQHF. The CDR3 nucleotides are TGTGCCAGCAGCCGGCAGGGGTATAGCAATCAGCCCCAGCATTTT.

The chain links TRBV18 to TRBJ2-7, with a weak D call TRBD1 (6 bases). CDR1 and CDR2 (germline): KGHSH, LQKENI. The length of the CDR3 is 15 residues. Trimming cost V 2 bases and J 3 bases, with 14 bases left between them. The DNA for the CDR3 is TGTGCCAGCTCACCAGGAGCCCAGGGGTTCTACGAGCAGTACTTC. Protein product: CASSPGAQGFYEQYF. The whole variable domain, remainder taken from reference TRBV18 and TRBJ2-7, is NAGVMQNPRHLVRRRGQEARLRCSPMKGHSHVYWYRQLPEEGLKFMVYLQKENIIDESGMPKERFSAEFPKEGPSILRIQQVVRGDSAAYFCASSPGAQGFYEQYFGPGTRLTVT.